This paragraph reports one T cell receptor beta chain. The junction departs from germline at one end; a sequencing error may be responsible. During its preparation, the TCRbeta library received unique molecular identifiers. Each CDR3 protein gets one entry after TCRdb re-called the PCR reads with MiXCR. The sample lists 230,000 or so distinct CDR3 sequences; about 8.8% were seen once. This sample was taken from a study of T-cell reconstitution after alpha-beta-depleted transplantation in children. This CDR3 contains 15 residues. Germline lookup yields CDR1 LGHDT and CDR2 YNNKEL (reference sequence). The V and J genes are TRBV3-1 and TRBJ2-5; 7 bases line up with TRBD1. This receptor was obtained from a human donor who donated a stem cell graft to a child with SCID. Here the sequenced sample was PBMCs from the stem cell graft donor, taken from the stem cell graft. CDR3 region: CASGHGRGWGETQYF. CDR3 coding DNA: TGTGCCAGCGGCCACGGCAGGGGGTGGGGAGAGACCCAGTACTTC.